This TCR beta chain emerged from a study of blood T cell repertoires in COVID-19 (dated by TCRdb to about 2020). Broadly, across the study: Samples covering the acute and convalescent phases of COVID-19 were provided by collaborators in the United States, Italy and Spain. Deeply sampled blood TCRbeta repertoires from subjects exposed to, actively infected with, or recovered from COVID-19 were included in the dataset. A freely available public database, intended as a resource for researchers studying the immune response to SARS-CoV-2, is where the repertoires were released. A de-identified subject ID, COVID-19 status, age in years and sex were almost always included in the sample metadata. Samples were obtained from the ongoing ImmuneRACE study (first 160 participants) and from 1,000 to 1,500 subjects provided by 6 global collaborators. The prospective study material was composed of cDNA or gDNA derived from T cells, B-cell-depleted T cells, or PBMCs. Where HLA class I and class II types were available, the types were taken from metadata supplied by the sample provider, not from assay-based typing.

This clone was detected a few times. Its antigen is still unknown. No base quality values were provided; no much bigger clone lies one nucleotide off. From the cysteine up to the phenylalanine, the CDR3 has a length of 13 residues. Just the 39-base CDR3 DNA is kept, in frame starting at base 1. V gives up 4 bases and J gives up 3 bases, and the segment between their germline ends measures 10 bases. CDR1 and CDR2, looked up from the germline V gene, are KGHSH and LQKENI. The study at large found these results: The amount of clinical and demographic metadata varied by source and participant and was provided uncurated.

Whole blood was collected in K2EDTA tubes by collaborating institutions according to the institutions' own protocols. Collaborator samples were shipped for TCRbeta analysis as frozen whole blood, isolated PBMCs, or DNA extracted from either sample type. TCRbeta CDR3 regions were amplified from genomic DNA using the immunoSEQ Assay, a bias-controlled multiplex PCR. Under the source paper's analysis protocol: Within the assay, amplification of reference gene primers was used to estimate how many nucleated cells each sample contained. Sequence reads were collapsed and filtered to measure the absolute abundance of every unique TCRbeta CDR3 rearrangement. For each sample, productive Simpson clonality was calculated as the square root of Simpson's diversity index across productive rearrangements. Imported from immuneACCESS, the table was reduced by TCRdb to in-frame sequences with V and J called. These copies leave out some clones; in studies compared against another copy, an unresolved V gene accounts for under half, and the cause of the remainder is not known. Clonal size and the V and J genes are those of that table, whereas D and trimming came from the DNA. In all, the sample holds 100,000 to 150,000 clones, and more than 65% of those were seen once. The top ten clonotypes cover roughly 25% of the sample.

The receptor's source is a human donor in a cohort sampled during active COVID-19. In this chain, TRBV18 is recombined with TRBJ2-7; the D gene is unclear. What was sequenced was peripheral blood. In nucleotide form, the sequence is TGTGCCAGCTCACAGGCAAACAGCTACGAGCAGTACTTC. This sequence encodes CASSQANSYEQYF.